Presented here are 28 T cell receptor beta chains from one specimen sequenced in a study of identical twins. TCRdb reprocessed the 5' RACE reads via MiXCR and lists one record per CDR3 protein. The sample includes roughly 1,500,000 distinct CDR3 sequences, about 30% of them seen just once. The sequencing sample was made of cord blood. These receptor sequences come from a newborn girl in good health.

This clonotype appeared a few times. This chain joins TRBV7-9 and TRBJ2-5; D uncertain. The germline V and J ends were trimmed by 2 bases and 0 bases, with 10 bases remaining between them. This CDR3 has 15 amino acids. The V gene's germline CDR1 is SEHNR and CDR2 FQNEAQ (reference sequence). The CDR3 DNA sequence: TGTGCCAGCAGCTTATACAGAACAGACCAAGAGACCCAGTACTTC. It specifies CASSLYRTDQETQYF.

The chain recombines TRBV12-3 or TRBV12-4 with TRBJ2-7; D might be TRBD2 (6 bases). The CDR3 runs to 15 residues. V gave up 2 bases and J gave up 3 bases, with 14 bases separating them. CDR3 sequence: CASSLTSSTFYEQYF. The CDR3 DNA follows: TGTGCCAGCAGTTTAACTAGCTCTACCTTCTACGAGCAGTACTTC.

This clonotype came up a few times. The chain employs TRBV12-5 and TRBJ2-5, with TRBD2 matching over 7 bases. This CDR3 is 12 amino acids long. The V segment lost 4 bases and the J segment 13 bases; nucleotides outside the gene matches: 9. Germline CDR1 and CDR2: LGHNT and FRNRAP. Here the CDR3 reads CASGSPPGRLYF. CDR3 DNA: TGTGCTAGTGGTTCCCCACCCGGGAGGTTGTACTTC.

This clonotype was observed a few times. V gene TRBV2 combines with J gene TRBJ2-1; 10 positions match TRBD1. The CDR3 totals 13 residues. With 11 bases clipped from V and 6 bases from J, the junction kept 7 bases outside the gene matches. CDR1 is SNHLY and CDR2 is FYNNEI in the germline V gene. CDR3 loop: CAGGTGVGNEQFF. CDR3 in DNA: TGTGCCGGCGGGACAGGGGTGGGCAATGAGCAGTTCTTC.

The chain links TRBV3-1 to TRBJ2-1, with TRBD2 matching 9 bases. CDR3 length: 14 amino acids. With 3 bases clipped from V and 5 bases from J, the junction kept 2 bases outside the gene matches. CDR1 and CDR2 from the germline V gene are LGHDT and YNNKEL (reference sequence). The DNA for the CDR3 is TGTGCCAGCAGCCACCGACTAGCGGACAATGAGCAGTTCTTC. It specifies CASSHRLADNEQFF.

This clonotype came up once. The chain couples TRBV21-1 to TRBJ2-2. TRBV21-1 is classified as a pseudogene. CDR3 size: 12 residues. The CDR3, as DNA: TGTGCCAGCAGCAAAGATGGGAGGGAGCTGTTTTTT. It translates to CASSKDGRELFF.

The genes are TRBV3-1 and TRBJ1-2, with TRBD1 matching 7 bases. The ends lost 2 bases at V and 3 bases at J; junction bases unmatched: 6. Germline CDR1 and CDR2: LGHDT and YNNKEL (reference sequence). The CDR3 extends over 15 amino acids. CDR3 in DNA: TGTGCCAGCAGCCAAAGGGAAGGGACAGACTATGGCTACACCTTC. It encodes CASSQREGTDYGYTF.

CDR3 protein: CASSHIAGATFTDTQYF. CDR3 DNA sequence: TGTGCCAGCAGCCACATAGCGGGGGCAACCTTCACAGATACGCAGTATTTT. V gene TRBV4-2 combines with J gene TRBJ2-3; TRBD2 matches at 9 bases. The J segment lost 2 bases and the V segment lost 3 bases, leaving 9 bases of the junction unmatched. Germline CDR1 and CDR2: LGHNA and YNFKEQ. The CDR3 runs to 17 residues.

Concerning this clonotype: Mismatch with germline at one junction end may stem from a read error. CDR3 DNA: TGTGCCAGCAGTGAAGCAGGGGGCCCCAATCAGCCCCGGCATTTT. It translates to CASSEAGGPNQPRHF. The V and J genes are TRBV2 and TRBJ1-5; 7 bases line up with TRBD1. CDR1 and CDR2 (germline): SNHLY, FYNNEI. This CDR3 has 15 amino acids. Full variable domain (remainder filled in from reference TRBV2 and TRBJ1-5): EPEVTQTPSHQVTQMGQEVILRCVPISNHLYFYWYRQILGQKVEFLVSFYNNEISEKSEIFDDQFSVERPDGSNFTLKIRSTKLEDSAMYFCASSEAGGPNQPRHFGDGTRLSIL.

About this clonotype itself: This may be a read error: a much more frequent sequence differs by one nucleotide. CDR3 protein: CASSRANSYNEQFF. The CDR3 DNA reads as TGTGCCAGCAGCCGGGCCAACTCCTACAATGAGCAGTTCTTC. This sequence joins TRBV11-2 and TRBJ2-1; D not resolved. Germline-derived CDR1 and CDR2 are SGHAT and FQNNGV. Trimming took off 5 bases at V and 0 bases at J, with 8 bases between the two ends. The CDR3 runs 14 residues.

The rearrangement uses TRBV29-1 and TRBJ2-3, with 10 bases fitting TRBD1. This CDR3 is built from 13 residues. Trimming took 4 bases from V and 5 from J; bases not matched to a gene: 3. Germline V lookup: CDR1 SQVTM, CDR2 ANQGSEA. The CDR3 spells CSVGDRGRDTQYF. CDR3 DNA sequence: TGCAGCGTTGGGGACAGGGGAAGAGATACGCAGTATTTT.

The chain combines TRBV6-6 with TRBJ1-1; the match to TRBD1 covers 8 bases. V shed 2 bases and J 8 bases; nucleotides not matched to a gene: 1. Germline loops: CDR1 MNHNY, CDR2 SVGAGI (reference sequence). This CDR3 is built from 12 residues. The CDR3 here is CASSYGTGEAFF. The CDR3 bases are TGTGCCAGCAGTTACGGGACAGGCGAAGCTTTCTTT.

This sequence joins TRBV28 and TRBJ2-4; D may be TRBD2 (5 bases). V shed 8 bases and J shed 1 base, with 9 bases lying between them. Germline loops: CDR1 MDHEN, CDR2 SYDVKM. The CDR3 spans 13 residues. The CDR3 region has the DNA TGTGCCAGCGGAAGGAGGGCCAAAAACATTCAGTACTTC. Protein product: CASGRRAKNIQYF. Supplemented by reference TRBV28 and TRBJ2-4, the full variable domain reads DVKVTQSSRYLVKRTGEKVFLECVQDMDHENMFWYRQDPGLGLRLIYFSYDVKMKEKGDIPEGYSVSREKKERFSLILESASTNQTSMYLCASGRRAKNIQYFGAGTRLSVL.

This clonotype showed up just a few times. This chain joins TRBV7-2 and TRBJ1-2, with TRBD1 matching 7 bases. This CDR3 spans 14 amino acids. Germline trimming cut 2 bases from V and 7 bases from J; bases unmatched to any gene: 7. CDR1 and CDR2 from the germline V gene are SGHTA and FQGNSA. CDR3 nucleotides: TGTGCCAGCAGCTTAAGACAGGGTCCGGCTGGCTACACCTTC. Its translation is CASSLRQGPAGYTF.

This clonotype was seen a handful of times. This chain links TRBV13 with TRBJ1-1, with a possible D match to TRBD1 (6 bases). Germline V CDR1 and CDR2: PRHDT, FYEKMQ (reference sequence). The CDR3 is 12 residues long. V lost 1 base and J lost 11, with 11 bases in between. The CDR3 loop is CASSLEGGRAFF. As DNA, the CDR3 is TGTGCCAGCAGCTTAGAGGGGGGTAGGGCTTTCTTT.

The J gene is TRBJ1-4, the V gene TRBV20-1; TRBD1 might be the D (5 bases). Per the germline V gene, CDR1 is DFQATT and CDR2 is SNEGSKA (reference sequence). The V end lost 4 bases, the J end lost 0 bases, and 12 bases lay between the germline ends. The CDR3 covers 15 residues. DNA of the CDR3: TGCAGTGCTAACCCCACGGGGGCAACTAATGAAAAACTGTTTTTT. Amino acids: CSANPTGATNEKLFF.

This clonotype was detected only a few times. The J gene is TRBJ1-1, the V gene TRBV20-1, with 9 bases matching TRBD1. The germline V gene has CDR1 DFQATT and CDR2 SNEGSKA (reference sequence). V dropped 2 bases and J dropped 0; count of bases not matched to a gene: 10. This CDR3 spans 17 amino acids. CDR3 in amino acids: CSARLWGTGSMNTEAFF. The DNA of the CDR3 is TGCAGTGCTAGACTTTGGGGGACAGGGAGCATGAACACTGAAGCTTTCTTT.

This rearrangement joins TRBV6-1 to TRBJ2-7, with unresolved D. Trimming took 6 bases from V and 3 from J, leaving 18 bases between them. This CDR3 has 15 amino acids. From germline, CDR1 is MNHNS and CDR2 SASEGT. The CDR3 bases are TGTGCCAGCAGGGACCACCCTGCCTTCATCTACGAGCAGTACTTC. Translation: CASRDHPAFIYEQYF.

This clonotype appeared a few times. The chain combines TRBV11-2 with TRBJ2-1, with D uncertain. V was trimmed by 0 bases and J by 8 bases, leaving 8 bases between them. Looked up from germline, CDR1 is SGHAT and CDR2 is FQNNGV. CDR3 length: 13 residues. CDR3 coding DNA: TGTGCCAGCAGCTTAGAACTGGTTGATGAGCAGTTCTTC. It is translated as CASSLELVDEQFF. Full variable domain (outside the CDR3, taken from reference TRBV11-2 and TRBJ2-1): EAGVAQSPRYKIIEKRQSVAFWCNPISGHATLYWYQQILGQGPKLLIQFQNNGVVDDSQLPKDRFSAERLKGVDSTLKIQPAKLEDSAVYLCASSLELVDEQFFGPGTRLTVL.

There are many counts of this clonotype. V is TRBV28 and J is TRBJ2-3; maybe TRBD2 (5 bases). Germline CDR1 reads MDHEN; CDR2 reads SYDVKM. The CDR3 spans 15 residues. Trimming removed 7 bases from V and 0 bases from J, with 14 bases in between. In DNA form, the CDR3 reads TGTGCCAGCACCCTAGGAGCGGCTAGCACAGATACGCAGTATTTT. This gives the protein CASTLGAASTDTQYF.

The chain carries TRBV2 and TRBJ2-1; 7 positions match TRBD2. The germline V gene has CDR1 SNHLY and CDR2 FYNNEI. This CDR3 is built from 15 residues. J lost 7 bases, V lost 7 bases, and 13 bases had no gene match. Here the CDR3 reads CASIAGTKSPNEQFF. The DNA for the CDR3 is TGTGCCAGCATTGCCGGGACTAAATCCCCTAATGAGCAGTTCTTC.

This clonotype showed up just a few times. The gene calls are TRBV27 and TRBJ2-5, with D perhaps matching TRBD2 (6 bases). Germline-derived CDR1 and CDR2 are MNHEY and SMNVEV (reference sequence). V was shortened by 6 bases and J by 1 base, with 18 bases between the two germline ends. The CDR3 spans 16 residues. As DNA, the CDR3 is TGTGCCAGCAGAAGCCAGGGACTTCTTGGCCAAGAGACCCAGTACTTC. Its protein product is CASRSQGLLGQETQYF.

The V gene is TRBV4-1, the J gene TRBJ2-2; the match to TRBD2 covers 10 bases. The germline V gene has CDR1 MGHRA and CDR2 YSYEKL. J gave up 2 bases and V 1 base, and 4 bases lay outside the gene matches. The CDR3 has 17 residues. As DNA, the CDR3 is TGCGCCAGCAGCCAAGTCCTAGCGGGAGTAAACACCGGGGAGCTGTTTTTT. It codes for CASSQVLAGVNTGELFF.

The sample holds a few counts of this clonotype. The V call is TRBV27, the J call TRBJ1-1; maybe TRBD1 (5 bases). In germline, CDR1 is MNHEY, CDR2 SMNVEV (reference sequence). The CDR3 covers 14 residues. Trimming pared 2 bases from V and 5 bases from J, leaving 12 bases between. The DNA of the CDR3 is TGTGCCAGCAGTTTAGCCCCCCAGGGAACTGAAGCTTTCTTT. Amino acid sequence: CASSLAPQGTEAFF.

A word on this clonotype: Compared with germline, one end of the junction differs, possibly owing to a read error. As DNA, the CDR3 is TGTGCCAGCAGCTCCCCGGGACTAGCGGGGGGACCTAGCACAGATACTCAGTATTTT. This codes for CASSSPGLAGGPSTDTQYF. J is TRBJ2-3 and V is TRBV7-2; TRBD2 matches at 15 bases. The CDR3 covers 19 residues. The germline V gene has CDR1 SGHTA and CDR2 FQGNSA.

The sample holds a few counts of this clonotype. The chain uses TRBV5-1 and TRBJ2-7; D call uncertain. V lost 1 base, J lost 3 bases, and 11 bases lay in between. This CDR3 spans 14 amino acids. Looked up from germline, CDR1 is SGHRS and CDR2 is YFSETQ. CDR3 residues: CASSLRSHRYEQYF. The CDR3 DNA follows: TGCGCCAGCAGCTTGCGGTCCCACCGCTACGAGCAGTACTTC.

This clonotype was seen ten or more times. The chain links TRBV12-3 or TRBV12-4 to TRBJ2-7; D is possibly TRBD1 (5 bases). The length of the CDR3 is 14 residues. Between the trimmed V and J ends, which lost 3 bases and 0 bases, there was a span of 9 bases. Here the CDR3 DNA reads TGTGCCAGCAGTTTGCCAGGGCCCTCCTACGAGCAGTACTTC. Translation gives CASSLPGPSYEQYF.

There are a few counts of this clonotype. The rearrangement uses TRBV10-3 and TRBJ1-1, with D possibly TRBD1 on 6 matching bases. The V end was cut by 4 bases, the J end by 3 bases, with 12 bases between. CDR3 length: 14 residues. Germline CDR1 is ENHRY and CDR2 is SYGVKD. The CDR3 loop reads CAISATGKDTEAFF. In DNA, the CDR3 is TGTGCCATCAGTGCAACAGGGAAGGACACTGAAGCTTTCTTT.